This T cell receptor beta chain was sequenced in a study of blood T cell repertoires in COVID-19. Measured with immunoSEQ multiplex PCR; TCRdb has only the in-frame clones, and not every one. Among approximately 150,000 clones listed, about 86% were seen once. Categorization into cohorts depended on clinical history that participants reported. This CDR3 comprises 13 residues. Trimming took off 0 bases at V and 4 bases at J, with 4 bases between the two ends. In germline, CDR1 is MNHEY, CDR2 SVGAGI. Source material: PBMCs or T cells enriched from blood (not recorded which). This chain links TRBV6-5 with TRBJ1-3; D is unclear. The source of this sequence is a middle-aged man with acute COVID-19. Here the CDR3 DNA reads TGTGCCAGCAGTTACTCGAGGGGAAACACCATATATTTT. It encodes CASSYSRGNTIYF.